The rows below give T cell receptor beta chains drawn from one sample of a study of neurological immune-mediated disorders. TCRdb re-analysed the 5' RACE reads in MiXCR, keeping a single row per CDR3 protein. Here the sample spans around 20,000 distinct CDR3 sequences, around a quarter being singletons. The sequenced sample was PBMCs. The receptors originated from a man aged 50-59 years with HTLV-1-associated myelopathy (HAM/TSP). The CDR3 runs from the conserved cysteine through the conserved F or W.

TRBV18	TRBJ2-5	CASSPDRGSGETQYF
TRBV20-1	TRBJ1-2	CSVLTGDGYGYTF
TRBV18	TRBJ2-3	CASSSRTGAPDTQYF
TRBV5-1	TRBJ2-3	CASSTGLSSTDTQYF
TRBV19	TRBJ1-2	CASSLLGSTYGYTF
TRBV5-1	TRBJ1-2	CASSLSGLSYGYTF
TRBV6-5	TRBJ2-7	CASSESGLQQYF
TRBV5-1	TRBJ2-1	CASSPRRSLVNEQFF
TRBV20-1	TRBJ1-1	CSAISRRYTEAFF
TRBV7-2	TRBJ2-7	CASSVSGGPTFGEQYF
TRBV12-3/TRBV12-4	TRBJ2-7	CASSLGTGFHEQYF
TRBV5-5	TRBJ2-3	CASNSLGTDTQYF
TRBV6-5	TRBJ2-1	CASSPTGTGAYNEQFF
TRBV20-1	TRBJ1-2	CSARDGPRAAIANYGYTF
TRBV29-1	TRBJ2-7	CSVVADRGYEQYF
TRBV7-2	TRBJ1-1	CASSLYGSNTEAFF
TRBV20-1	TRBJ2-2	CSASSTGRSGELFF
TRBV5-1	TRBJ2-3	CASSLVLAGTSGTQYF
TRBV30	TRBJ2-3	CAGTGSDTQYF
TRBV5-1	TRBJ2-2	CASTLSSREELFF
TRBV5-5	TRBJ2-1	CASSSSRAVNEQFF
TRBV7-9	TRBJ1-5	CASSLDEGSNQPQHF
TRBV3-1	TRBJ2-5	CASSQDNGGETQYF
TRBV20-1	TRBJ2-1	CSARPGTSYNEQFF
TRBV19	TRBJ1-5	CASTLSNQPQHF
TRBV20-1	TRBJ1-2	CSASTGPIGYTF
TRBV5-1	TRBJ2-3	CASSAERSGPDTQYF
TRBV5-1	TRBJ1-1	CASSLQGGDVTEAFF
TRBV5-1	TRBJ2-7	CASSLGTGAAYEQYF
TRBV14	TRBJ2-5	CANSLNRETQYF
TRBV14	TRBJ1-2	CASSQDGRNYGYTF
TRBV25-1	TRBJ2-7	CASSEGGGAVYEQYF
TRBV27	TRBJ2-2	CASGRTRATNTGELFF
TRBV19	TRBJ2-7	CASSGPAGYEQYF
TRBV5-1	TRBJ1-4	CASSLPQGGANEKLFF
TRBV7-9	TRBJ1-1	CASSPQGYLLNTEAFF
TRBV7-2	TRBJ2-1	CASSLEAENEQFF
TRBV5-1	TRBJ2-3	CASSPQTNPGADTQYF
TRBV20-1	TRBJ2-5	CSARVLAGGHETQYF